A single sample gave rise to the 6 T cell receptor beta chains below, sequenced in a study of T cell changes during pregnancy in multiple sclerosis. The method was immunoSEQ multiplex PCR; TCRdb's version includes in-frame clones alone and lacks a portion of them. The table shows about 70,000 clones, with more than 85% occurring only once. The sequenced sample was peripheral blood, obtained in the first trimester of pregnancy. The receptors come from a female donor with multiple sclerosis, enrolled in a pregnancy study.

CDR3 DNA sequence: TGTGCCATCAGCCACGGGAGCCCCTCTGGAAACACCATATATTTT. It yields the protein CAISHGSPSGNTIYF. This rearrangement joins TRBV10-3 to TRBJ1-3; the D is unclear. Germline lookup yields CDR1 ENHRY and CDR2 SYGVKD. Trimming shortened V by 6 bases and J by 0 bases, and 12 bases separated the two germline ends. The CDR3 is made up of 15 amino acids.

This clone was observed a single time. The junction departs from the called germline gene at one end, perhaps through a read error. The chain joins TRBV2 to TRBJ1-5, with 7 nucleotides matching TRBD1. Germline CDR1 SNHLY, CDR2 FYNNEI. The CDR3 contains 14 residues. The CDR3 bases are TGTGCCAGCAGCGAAGACAGGGACAAGCAGCCCCAGCATTTT. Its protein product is CASSEDRDKQPQHF.

CDR3 region: CASSSRLAGGKSELNTGELFF. In nucleotides, the CDR3 is TGTGCCAGCAGCTCACGACTAGCGGGAGGAAAAAGCGAATTGAACACCGGGGAGCTGTTTTTT. This rearrangement joins TRBV7-6 to TRBJ2-2, with 13 positions matching TRBD2. The V gene end was trimmed by 4 bases and the J gene end by 1 base; junction bases not matched to a gene: 15. Germline V lookup: CDR1 SGHVS, CDR2 FNYEAQ. The CDR3 contains 21 residues.

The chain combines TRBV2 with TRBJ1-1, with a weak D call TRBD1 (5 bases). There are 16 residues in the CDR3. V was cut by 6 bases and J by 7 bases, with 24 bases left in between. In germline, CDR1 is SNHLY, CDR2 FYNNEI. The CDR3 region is CASRAMPGPRTGEAFF. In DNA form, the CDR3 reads TGTGCCAGCAGGGCCATGCCAGGGCCTAGAACTGGTGAAGCTTTCTTT.

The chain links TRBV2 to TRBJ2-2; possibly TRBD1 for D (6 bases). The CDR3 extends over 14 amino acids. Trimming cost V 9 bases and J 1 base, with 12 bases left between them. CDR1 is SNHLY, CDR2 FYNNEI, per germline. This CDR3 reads CARGPTGNTGELFF. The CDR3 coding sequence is TGTGCCAGGGGACCGACAGGGAACACCGGGGAGCTGTTTTTT.

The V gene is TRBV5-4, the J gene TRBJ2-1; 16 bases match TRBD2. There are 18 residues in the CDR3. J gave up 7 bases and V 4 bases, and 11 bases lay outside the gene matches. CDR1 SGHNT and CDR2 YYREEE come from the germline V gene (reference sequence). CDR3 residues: CASSPDGTSGRGKNEQFF. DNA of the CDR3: TGTGCCAGCAGCCCGGATGGGACTAGCGGGAGGGGTAAGAATGAGCAGTTCTTC.